These T cell receptor beta chains were read from a single sample in a study of T cells in tumors after PD-1 blockade. This table comes from immunoSEQ multiplex PCR, and its TCRdb copy is limited to in-frame clones, with some not included. Among about 21,000 clones listed, over 70% were seen once. Sequenced material: PBMCs, taken after anti-PD-1 therapy. The origin of the receptors is a human donor with advanced basal cell or squamous cell carcinoma (not recorded which). Each CDR3 is given with its conserved first and last residue. The D gene is left open where the match is weak. Clone size is given for some rows only: seen once, a few or many times, or a class if the clone is expanded.

j_gene | abundance | v_gene | d_gene | len | CDR3aa | CDR3nt
TRBJ1-4 | . | TRBV4-2 | . | 16 | CASREAGSTTNEKLFF | TGTGCCAGCAGGGAGGCGGGTAGTACAACTAATGAAAAACTGTTTTTT
TRBJ2-1 | . | TRBV6-5 | TRBD1 | 15 | CASSTGTGIRNEQFF | TGTGCCAGCAGTACCGGGACAGGGATAAGAAATGAGCAGTTCTTC
TRBJ2-1 | . | TRBV7-2 | TRBD2 | 15 | CASSFGTSLYNEQFF | TGTGCCAGCAGCTTCGGGACTAGCCTGTACAATGAGCAGTTCTTC
TRBJ2-5 | . | TRBV4-2 | TRBD1 | 16 | CASRRTGTENQETQYF | TGTGCCAGCAGGCGAACCGGGACAGAAAACCAAGAGACCCAGTACTTC
TRBJ1-1 | . | TRBV27 | . | 11 | CASRSGKEAFF | TGTGCCAGCAGATCAGGGAAGGAAGCTTTCTTT
TRBJ2-1 | . | TRBV9 | . | 16 | CASSRTALGSYNEQFF | TGTGCCAGCAGCAGGACTGCGCTCGGTTCCTACAATGAGCAGTTCTTC
TRBJ2-5 | . | TRBV5-1 | TRBD2 | 14 | CASSAGGVGETQYF | TGCGCCAGCAGCGCGGGGGGGGTCGGCGAGACCCAGTACTTC
TRBJ1-1 | large | TRBV7-9 | . | 15 | CASSFHGAVNTEAFF | TGTGCCAGCAGCTTCCATGGAGCGGTGAACACTGAAGCTTTCTTT
TRBJ2-7 | . | TRBV25-1 | . | 13 | CASSPGTPYEQYF | TGTGCCAGCAGCCCCGGGACACCCTACGAGCAGTACTTC
TRBJ2-1 | . | TRBV11-1 | TRBD2 | 15 | CASSLVLAGGYEQFF | TGTGCCAGCAGCTTAGTATTAGCGGGAGGTTATGAGCAGTTCTTC
TRBJ1-3 | . | TRBV29-1 | TRBD1 | 14 | CSVRTGGSGNTIYF | TGCAGCGTCCGGACAGGGGGATCTGGAAACACCATATATTTT
TRBJ1-5 | . | TRBV5-1 | . | 18 | CASSLAMSERNSNQPQHF | TGCGCCAGCAGCTTGGCCATGTCGGAGAGGAATAGCAATCAGCCCCAGCATTTT